These T cell receptor beta chains were read from a single sample in a study of T cell changes during pregnancy in multiple sclerosis. The method was immunoSEQ multiplex PCR; TCRdb's version includes in-frame clones alone and lacks a portion of them. The table shows roughly 34,000 clones, with about 87% occurring only once. The specimen comprised CD8+ T cells from peripheral blood mononuclear cells, sampled in the third trimester of pregnancy. Every receptor here comes from a female donor with multiple sclerosis, enrolled in a pregnancy study. Both conserved end residues are part of each CDR3. Size is stated for part of the rows, as once, few or many counts, or as a class when the clone is expanded.

v_call	clone_size	cdr3_length	cdr3_aa
TRBV6-4	.	14	CASSGGADTGELFF
TRBV27	.	15	CASSLWGGANYGYTF
TRBV9	.	16	CASSVDAQGTSYEQYF
TRBV4-2	.	18	CASSLSLSSGGLTDTQYF
TRBV10-1	.	11	CASSYNQPQHF
TRBV30	.	14	CAWSTDTSSYEQYF
TRBV5-8	.	14	CASSPLQGWGEAFF
TRBV19	.	16	CASSIEGQWSTYEQYF
TRBV9	.	16	CASSPRLAGPQETQYF
TRBV27	.	14	CASSPDSLFTEAFF
TRBV7-2	.	13	CASSLVLAGEQFF
TRBV7-9	.	9	CALGAEAFF
TRBV9	.	20	CASSVGGGTGMLSAGNTIYF
TRBV29-1	.	13	CSVVFGGQGKLFF
TRBV4-3	.	14	CASSQEFQGGGYTF
TRBV7-9	.	15	CASSLELAMGETQYF
TRBV2	.	15	CASSPGLWLHRTQYF
TRBV7-9	.	14	CASSLGAGVGELFF
TRBV5-6	.	15	CASSGLVNTTGELFF
TRBV29-1	once	10	CSLGGPEAFF
TRBV6-5	.	14	CASSYSGHNNEQFF
TRBV6-6	.	15	CASGGWDRGIGELFF
TRBV4-3	.	17	CASSQDMAGANTGELFF
TRBV4-1	.	17	CASSQEPGLAGSYEQYF
TRBV7-9	.	16	CASSSPEDSMNTEAFF
TRBV6-1	.	14	CASSEVGYDYGNTF
TRBV2	.	14	CASSEDSLNTEAFF
TRBV9	.	18	CASSTRPGLAGVGDEQFF
TRBV18	.	16	CASSPENRRDHSPLHF
TRBV7-9	.	15	CASSPTSGVGGELFF
TRBV7-8	.	17	CASEIRAGGIPYNEQFF